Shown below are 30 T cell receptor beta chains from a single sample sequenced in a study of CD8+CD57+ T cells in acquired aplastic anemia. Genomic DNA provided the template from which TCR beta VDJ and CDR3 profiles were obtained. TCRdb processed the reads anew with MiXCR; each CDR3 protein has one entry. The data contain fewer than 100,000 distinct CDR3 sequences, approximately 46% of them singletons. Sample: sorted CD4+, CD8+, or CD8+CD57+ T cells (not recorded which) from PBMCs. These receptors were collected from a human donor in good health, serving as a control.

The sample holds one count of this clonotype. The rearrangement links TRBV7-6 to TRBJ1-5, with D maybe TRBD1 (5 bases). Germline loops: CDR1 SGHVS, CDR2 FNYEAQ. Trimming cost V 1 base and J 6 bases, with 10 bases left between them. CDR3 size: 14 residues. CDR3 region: CASSLGGVTQPQHF. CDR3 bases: TGTGCCAGCAGCTTAGGGGGGGTTACTCAGCCCCAGCATTTT.

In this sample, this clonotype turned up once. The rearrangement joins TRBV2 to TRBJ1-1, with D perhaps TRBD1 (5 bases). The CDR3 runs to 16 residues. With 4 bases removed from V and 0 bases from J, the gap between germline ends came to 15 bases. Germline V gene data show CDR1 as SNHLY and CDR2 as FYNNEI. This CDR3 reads CASSGGSPTLNTEAFF. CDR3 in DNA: TGTGCCAGCAGTGGGGGGTCCCCAACCTTGAACACTGAAGCTTTCTTT.

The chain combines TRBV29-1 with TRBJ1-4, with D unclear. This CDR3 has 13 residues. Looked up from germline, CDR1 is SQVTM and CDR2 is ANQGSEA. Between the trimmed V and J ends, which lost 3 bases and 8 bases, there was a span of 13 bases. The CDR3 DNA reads TGCAGCGTTGATGCGGGTGGGGTCGAAAAACTGTTTTTT. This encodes CSVDAGGVEKLFF.

CDR3 sequence reads: CATSSASGTSGSPLHF. The CDR3 DNA is TGTGCCACCAGCAGCGCCTCCGGGACCTCGGGGTCACCCCTCCACTTT. This sequence joins TRBV15 and TRBJ1-6; tentatively, D is TRBD1 (5 bases). Germline loops: CDR1 LNHNV, CDR2 YYDKDF (reference sequence). The V gene lost 3 bases and the J gene lost 10 bases, with 19 bases spanning the gap. The length of the CDR3 is 16 residues.

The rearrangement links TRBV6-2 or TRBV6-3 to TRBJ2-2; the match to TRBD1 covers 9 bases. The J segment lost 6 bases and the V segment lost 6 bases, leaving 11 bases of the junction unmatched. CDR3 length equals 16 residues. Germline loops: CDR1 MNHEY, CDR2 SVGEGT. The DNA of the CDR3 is TGTGCCAGCAGGTATCCCGGGACAGGGTTGGCCGGGGAGCTGTTTTTT. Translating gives CASRYPGTGLAGELFF.

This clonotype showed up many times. The CDR3 loop is CASRTGRLDYEQYF. CDR3 nucleotides: TGTGCCAGCAGAACAGGACGATTGGACTACGAGCAGTACTTC. The chain links TRBV2 to TRBJ2-7; D is perhaps TRBD1 (5 bases). Trimming left V 6 bases short and J 3 bases short, with 15 bases between. CDR3 length: 14 amino acids. Germline V gene data show CDR1 as SNHLY and CDR2 as FYNNEI.

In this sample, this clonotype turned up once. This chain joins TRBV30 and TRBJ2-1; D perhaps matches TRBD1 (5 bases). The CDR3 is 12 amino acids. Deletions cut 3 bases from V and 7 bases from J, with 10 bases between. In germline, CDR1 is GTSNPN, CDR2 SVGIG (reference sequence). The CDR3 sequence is CAWRETANEQFF. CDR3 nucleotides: TGTGCCTGGAGGGAGACAGCTAATGAGCAGTTCTTC.

Here the CDR3 reads CASTRTGDNYGYTF. CDR3 DNA sequence: TGTGCCAGTACCCGGACAGGGGACAACTATGGCTACACCTTC. This chain joins TRBV19 and TRBJ1-2; 9 bases agree with TRBD1. This CDR3 has 14 amino acids. Germline V gene sequence: CDR1 LNHDA, CDR2 SQIVND (reference sequence). Trimming at V came to 7 bases and at J to 2 bases, leaving 5 bases not matched to a gene.

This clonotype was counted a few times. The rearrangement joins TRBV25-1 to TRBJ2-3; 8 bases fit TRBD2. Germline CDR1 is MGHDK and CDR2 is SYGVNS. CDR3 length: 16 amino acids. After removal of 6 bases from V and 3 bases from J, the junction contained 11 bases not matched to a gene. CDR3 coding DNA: TGTGCCAGCAGCTTGACGGAGCGGGAGATAACAGATACGCAGTATTTT. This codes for CASSLTEREITDTQYF.

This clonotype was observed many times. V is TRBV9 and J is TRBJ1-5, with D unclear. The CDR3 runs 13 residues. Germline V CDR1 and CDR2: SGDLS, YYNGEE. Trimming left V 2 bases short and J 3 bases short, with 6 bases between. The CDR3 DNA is TGTGCCAGCAGCGTCAATCCCAATCAGCCCCAGCATTTT. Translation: CASSVNPNQPQHF. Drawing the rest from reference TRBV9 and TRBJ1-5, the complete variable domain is DSGVTQTPKHLITATGQRVTLRCSPRSGDLSVYWYQQSLDQGLQFLIQYYNGEERAKGNILERFSAQQFPDLHSELNLSSLELGDSALYFCASSVNPNQPQHFGDGTRLSIL.

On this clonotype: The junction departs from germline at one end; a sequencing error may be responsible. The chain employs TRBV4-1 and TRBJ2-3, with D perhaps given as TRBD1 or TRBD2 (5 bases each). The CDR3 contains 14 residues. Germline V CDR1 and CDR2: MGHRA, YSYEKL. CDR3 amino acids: CASSQLQGPDTQYF. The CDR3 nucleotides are TGTGCCAGCAGTCAGCTGCAGGGACCAGATACGCAGTATTTT.

The CDR3 DNA follows: TGTGCCAGCAGCCTCCGGGGGGGCGATGAGACCCAGTACTTC. Its translation is CASSLRGGDETQYF. The chain couples TRBV7-3 to TRBJ2-5, with 8 positions matching TRBD2. Germline CDR1 is SGHTA and CDR2 is FQGTGA. J gave up 5 bases and V 5 bases, and 7 bases lay outside the gene matches. This CDR3 spans 14 amino acids.

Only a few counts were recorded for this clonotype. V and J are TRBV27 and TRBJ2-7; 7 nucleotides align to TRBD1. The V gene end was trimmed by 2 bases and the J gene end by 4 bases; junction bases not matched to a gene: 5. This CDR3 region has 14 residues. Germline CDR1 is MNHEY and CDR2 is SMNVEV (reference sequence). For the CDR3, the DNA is TGTGCCAGCAGTTTACGGGGCAGGGGGTACGAGCAGTACTTC. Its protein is CASSLRGRGYEQYF.

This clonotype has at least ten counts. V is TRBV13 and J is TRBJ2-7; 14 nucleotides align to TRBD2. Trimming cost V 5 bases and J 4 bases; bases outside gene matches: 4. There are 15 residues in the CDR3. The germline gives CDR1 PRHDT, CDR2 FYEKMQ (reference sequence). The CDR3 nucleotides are TGTGCCAGCAGCACAGGACTAGCGGGGGGATACGAGCAGTACTTC. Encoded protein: CASSTGLAGGYEQYF.

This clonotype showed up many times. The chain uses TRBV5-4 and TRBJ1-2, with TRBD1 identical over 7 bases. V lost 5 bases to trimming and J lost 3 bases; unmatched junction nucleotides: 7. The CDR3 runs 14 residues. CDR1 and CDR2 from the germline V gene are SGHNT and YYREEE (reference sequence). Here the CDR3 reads CASSSTGTDYGYTF. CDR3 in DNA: TGTGCCAGCAGTTCCACCGGGACAGACTATGGCTACACCTTC.

CDR3 DNA: TGTGCTAGTGCCGGGGAAAATCTCGAAGCTTTCTTT. Amino acids: CASAGENLEAFF. This chain links TRBV12-5 with TRBJ1-1; D unresolved. Germline V gene data show CDR1 as LGHNT and CDR2 as FRNRAP. V was shortened by 7 bases and J by 8 bases, with 14 bases between the two germline ends. The CDR3 sequence is 12 residues long.

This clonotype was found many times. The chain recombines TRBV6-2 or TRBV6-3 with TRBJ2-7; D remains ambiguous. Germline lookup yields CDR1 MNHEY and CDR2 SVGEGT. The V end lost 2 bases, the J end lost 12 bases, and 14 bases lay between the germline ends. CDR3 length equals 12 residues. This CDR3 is CASSYSPSGRYF. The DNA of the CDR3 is TGTGCCAGCAGTTACAGTCCCAGTGGTAGGTACTTC.

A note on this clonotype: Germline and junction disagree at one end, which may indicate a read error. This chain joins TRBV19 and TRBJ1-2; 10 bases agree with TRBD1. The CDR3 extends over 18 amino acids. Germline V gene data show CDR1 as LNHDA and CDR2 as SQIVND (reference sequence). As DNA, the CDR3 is TGTGCCAGTGGTATCTATCAAGCGGGGACAGGGGACGACTATGGCTACACCTTC. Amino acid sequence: CASGIYQAGTGDDYGYTF.

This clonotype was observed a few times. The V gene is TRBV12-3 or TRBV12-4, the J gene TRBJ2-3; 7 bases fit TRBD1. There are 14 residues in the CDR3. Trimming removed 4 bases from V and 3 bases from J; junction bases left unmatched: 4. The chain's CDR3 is CASSSTGLTDTQYF. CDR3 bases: TGTGCCAGCAGTTCGACAGGGTTGACAGATACGCAGTATTTT.

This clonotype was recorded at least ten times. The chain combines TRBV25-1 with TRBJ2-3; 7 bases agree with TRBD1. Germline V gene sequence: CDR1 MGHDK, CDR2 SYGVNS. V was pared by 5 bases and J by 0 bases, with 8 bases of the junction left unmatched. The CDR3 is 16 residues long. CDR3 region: CASSPGQHFSTDTQYF. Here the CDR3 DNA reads TGTGCCAGCAGTCCGGGACAGCACTTTAGCACAGATACGCAGTATTTT.

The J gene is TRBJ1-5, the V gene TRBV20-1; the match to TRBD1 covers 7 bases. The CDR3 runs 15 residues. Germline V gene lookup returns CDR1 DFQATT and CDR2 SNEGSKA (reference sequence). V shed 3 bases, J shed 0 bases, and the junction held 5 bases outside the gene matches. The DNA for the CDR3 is TGCAGTGCTAGGGGGACAGACTATAGCAATCAGCCCCAGCATTTT. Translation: CSARGTDYSNQPQHF.

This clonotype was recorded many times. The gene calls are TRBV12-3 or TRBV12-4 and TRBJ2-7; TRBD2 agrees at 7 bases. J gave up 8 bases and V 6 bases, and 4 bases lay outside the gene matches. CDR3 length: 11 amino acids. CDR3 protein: CASSVGTKQYF. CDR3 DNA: TGTGCCAGCAGCGTGGGGACTAAGCAGTACTTC.

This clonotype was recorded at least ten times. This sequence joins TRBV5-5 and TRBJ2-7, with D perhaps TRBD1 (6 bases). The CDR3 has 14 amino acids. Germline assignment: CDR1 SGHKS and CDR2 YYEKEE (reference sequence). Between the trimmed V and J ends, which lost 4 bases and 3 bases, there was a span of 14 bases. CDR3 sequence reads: CASSERDKIYEQYF. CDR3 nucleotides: TGTGCCAGCAGCGAACGGGACAAAATCTACGAGCAGTACTTC.

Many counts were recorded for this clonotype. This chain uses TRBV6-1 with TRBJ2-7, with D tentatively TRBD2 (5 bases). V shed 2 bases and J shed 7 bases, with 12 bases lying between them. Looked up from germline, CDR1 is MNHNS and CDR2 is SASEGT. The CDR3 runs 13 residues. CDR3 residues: CASSEFRDLEQYF. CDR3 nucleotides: TGTGCCAGCAGTGAATTCCGGGATTTGGAGCAGTACTTC.

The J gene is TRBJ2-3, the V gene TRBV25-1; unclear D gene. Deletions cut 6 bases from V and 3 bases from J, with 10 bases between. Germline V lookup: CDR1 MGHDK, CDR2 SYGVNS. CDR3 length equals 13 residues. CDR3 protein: CASSRSGTDTQYF. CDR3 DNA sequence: TGTGCCAGCAGCCGTAGTGGAACAGATACGCAGTATTTT.

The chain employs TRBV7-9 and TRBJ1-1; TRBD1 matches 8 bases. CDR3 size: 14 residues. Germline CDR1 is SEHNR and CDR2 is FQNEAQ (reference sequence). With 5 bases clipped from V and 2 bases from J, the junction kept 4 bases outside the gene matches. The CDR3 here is CASSRTGPNTEAFF. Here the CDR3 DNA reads TGTGCCAGCAGCAGGACAGGGCCTAACACTGAAGCTTTCTTT.

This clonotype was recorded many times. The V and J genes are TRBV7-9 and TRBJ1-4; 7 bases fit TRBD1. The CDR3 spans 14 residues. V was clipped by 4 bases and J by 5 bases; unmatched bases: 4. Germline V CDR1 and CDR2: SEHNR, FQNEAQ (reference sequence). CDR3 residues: CASSSDRSNEKLFF. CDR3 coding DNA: TGTGCCAGCAGCTCGGACAGGAGCAATGAAAAACTGTTTTTT.

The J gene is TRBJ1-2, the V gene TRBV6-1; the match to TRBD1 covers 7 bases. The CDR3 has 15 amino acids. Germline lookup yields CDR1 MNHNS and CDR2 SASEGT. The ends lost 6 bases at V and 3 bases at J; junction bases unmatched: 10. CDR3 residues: CASRELTGDHYGYTF. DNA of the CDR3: TGTGCCAGCAGGGAGCTAACAGGGGACCACTATGGCTACACCTTC.

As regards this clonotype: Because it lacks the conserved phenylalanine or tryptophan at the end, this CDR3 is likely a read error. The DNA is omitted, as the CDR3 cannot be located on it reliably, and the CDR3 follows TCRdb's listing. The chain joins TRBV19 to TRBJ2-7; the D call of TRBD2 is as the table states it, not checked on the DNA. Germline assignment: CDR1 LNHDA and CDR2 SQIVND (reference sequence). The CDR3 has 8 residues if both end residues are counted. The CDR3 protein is CASNLIAG.

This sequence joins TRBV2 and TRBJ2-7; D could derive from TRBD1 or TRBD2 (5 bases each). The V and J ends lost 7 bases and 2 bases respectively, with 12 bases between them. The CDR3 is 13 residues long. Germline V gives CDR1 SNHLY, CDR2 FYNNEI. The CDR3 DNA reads TGTGCCAGCATGGGGACGGGGCCCTACGAGCAGTACTTC. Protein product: CASMGTGPYEQYF.